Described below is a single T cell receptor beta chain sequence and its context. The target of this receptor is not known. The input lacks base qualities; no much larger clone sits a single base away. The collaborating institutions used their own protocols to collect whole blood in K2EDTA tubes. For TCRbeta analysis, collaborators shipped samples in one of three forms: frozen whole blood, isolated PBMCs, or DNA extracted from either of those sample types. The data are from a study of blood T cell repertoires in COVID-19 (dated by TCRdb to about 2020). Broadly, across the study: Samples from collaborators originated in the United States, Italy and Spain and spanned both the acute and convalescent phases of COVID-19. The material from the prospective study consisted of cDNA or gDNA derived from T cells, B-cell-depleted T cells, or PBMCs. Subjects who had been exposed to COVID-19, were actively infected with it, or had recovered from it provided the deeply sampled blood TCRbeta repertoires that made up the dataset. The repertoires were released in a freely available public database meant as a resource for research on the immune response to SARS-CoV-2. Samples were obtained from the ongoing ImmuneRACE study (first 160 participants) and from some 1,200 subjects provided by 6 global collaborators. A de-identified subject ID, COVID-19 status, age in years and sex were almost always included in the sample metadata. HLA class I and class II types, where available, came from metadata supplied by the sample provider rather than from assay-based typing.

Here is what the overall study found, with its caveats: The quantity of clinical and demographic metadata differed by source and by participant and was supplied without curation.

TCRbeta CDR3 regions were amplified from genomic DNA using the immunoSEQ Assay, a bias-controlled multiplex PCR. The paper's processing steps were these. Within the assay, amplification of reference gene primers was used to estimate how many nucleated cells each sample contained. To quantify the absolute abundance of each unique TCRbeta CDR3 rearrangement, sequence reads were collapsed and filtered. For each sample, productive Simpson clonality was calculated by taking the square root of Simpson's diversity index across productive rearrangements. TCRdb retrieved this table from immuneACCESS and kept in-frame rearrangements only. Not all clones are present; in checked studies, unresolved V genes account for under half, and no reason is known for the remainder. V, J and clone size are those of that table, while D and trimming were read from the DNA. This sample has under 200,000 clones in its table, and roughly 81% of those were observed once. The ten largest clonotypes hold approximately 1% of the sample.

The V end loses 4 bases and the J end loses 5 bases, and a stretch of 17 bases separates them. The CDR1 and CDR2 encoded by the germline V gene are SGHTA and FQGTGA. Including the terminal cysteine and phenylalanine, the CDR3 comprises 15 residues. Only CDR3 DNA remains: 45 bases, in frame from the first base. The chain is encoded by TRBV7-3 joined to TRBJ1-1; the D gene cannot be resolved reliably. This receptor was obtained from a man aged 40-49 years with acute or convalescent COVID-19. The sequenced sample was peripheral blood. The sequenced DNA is TGTGCCAGCAGCTCGACGGGCGGAGGGTGGACTGAAGCTTTCTTT. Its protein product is CASSSTGGGWTEAFF.